Described below is a single T cell receptor (beta chain) sequence and its context. With 7 bases removed from V and 1 base from J, the gap between germline ends came to 8 bases. The length of the CDR3 is 13 residues. Germline loops: CDR1 SGHTA, CDR2 FQGNSA. Sample-barcoded 5' priming and a J-beta primer mix drove a second PCR of about 7 to 11 cycles. TCRdb reprocessed the 5' RACE reads via MiXCR and lists one record per CDR3 protein. The repertoire holds 1.2 million to 1.5 million distinct CDR3 sequences, 45% to 70% seen once, with 5.5% to 8% in the top ten. This record comes from a study of blood T cells in healthy people across ages.

The chain has TRBV7-2 and TRBJ2-1; D is undetermined. The TCR comes from a young man in good health. Sequencing was carried out using blood. As DNA, the CDR3 is TGTGCCAGCAATAGCTGGTCCTACAATGAGCAGTTCTTC. Protein sequence: CASNSWSYNEQFF.